The 29 T cell receptor beta chains given below trace back to one sample, sequenced in a study of T cells in women clearing cervical HPV infection. Sequencing used immunoSEQ multiplex PCR; TCRdb keeps in-frame clones, though not all of them. The sample has 35,000 to 45,000 clones. The sample was blood buffy coat. These TCRs come from a woman between 18 and 69 years old with a cervical HPV16 infection that either progressed to CIN3+ or cleared (not recorded which).

Comments on this clone: Read sequence stops 3 residues before the CDR3 end, and the germline J gene provides the missing end. The chain has TRBV5-1 and TRBJ2-2; 12 bases map to TRBD2. This CDR3 contains 18 residues. The germline gives CDR1 SGHRS, CDR2 YFSETQ. V shed 0 bases and J 5 bases; nucleotides not matched to a gene: 8. CDR3 sequence: CASSLALAGGLGTGELFF. CDR3 DNA (partial): TGCGCCAGCAGCTTGGCCCTAGCGGGGGGGCTAGGAACCGGGGAG.

In the case of this clone: The read ends 3 residues early relative to the CDR3; the germline J gene fills the gap. The chain uses TRBV20-1 and TRBJ2-3; D is uncertain. Germline assignment: CDR1 DFQATT and CDR2 SNEGSKA (reference sequence). Trimming removed 6 bases at V and 3 bases at J, with 10 bases between. CDR3 length: 12 amino acids. CDR3 DNA, as far as it was read: TGCAGTGCGGAAGTCGGGACAGATACG. Its translation: CSAEVGTDT. In full, the CDR3 reads CSAEVGTDTQYF.

On this clone: The read halts 3 residues ahead of the CDR3 end, with the missing end drawn from the germline J gene. The V and J genes are TRBV4-1 and TRBJ2-3, with D hard to call. The V and J ends lost 4 bases and 3 bases respectively, with 17 bases between them. CDR1 and CDR2 from the germline V gene are MGHRA and YSYEKL. This CDR3 is built from 16 residues. The part of the CDR3 DNA that was read is TGCGCCAGCAGCCTCCCACCTGCCGTCCAGACAGATACG. Amino acid sequence: CASSLPPAVQTDT. The entire CDR3 protein reads CASSLPPAVQTDTQYF.

With regard to this clone: A junction end diverges from the germline sequence, so it may reflect a read error. The CDR3 loop is CASSQSQGVGYTF. Partial CDR3 DNA: TGCGCCAGCAGCCAATCGCAGGGGGTTGGC. This chain uses TRBV4-2 with TRBJ1-2, with 7 bases that match TRBD1. From the germline J gene comes the end of the CDR3, since the read stops 3 residues before it. This CDR3 is 13 amino acids long. CDR1 LGHNA and CDR2 YNFKEQ come from the germline V gene.

Details on this clone: The read falls 3 residues short of the CDR3 end, and the missing part is taken from the germline J gene. The rearrangement links TRBV6-4 to TRBJ2-3, with 8 bases aligning to TRBD2. The V gene end was trimmed by 4 bases and the J gene end by 0 bases; junction bases not matched to a gene: 3. Germline-derived CDR1 and CDR2 are MRHNA and SNTAGT. The CDR3 has 15 amino acids. This chain's CDR3 is CASSALAGSTDTQYF. The sequenced CDR3 bases are TGTGCCAGCAGTGCCCTAGCGGGTAGCACAGATACG.

Remarks on this clone: Read sequence stops 3 residues before the CDR3 end, and the germline J gene provides the missing end. J is TRBJ2-5 and V is TRBV20-1, with 7 bases identical to TRBD2. This CDR3 contains 14 residues. Germline lookup yields CDR1 DFQATT and CDR2 SNEGSKA (reference sequence). Trimming removed 1 base from V and 1 base from J; junction bases left unmatched: 3. The CDR3 protein is CSARVPGGQETQYF. The sequenced CDR3 bases are TGCAGTGCTAGAGTCCCGGGGGGCCAAGAGACC.

The CDR3 loop is CASSMGRPFNEQFF. The part of the CDR3 DNA that was read is TGTGCCAGTAGTATGGGCCGACCTTTCAATGAG. The V gene is TRBV19, the J gene TRBJ2-1; D ambiguous. The read is 3 residues too short to cover the CDR3 end, so that end is filled in from the germline J gene. Germline CDR1 LNHDA, CDR2 SQIVND (reference sequence). This CDR3 comprises 14 residues. V was cut by 3 bases and J by 6 bases, with 12 bases left in between.

With regard to this clone: The missing CDR3 end, 3 residues past where the read stops, is filled in from the germline J gene. This sequence joins TRBV20-1 and TRBJ1-4; a possible D gene is TRBD1 (6 bases). The CDR3 totals 14 residues. V lost 5 bases, J lost 7 bases, and 17 bases lay in between. The germline CDR1 and CDR2 sequences are DFQATT and SNEGSKA (reference sequence). The sequenced CDR3 bases are TGCAGTGCTCCGAATACAGGGATTGGTGAAAAA. This codes for CSAPNTGIGEK. The complete CDR3 protein is CSAPNTGIGEKLFF.

A word on this clone: The CDR3 extends 3 residues past the end of the read, so its final part is completed from the germline J gene. This chain joins TRBV7-9 and TRBJ2-7, with TRBD1 as a possible D gene (5 bases). Germline V gene lookup returns CDR1 SEHNR and CDR2 FQNEAQ (reference sequence). Trimming cost V 2 bases and J 5 bases, with 10 bases left between them. This CDR3 has 13 residues. The sequenced CDR3 bases are TGTGCCAGCAGCTTATACCTGACAGACGAG. Its protein product is CASSLYLTDE. The CDR3 in full is CASSLYLTDEQYF.

As concerns this clone: The read is 3 residues too short to cover the CDR3 end, so that end is filled in from the germline J gene. The chain recombines TRBV6-2 or TRBV6-3 with TRBJ2-1, with a possible D match to TRBD1 (5 bases). The length of the CDR3 is 13 residues. The ends were cut back, 5 bases at V and 9 bases at J, with 14 bases in the middle. Looked up from germline, CDR1 is MNHEY and CDR2 is SVGEGT. This CDR3 is CASSVRLRGEQFF. CDR3 DNA, as far as it was read: TGTGCCAGCAGTGTACGCCTAAGGGGTGAG.

Notes on this clone: The sequence runs out 3 residues before the end of the CDR3; the remainder is reconstructed from the germline J gene. The genes are TRBV20-1 and TRBJ2-3, with D possibly matching TRBD2 (7 bases). Germline assignment: CDR1 DFQATT and CDR2 SNEGSKA (reference sequence). The CDR3 spans 13 residues. The CDR3 region is CSACPGGNQPQYF. CDR3 DNA (partial): TGCAGTGCCTGCCCGGGGGGCAATCAGCCG.

In regard to this clone: The DNA ends 3 residues before the CDR3 does, and the rest of the CDR3 is filled in from the germline J gene. The chain is built from TRBV6-2 or TRBV6-3 and TRBJ2-5, with 12 positions matching TRBD2. From germline, CDR1 is MNHEY and CDR2 SVGEGT. V was clipped by 5 bases and J by 4 bases; unmatched bases: 11. The CDR3 runs to 17 residues. The CDR3 reads CASSRTSGILNAETQYF. CDR3 bases read: TGTGCCAGCAGTCGGACTAGCGGGATTTTGAACGCAGAGACC.

Concerning this clone: The read gets to within 3 residues of the CDR3 end, and the germline J gene fills in the rest. The genes are TRBV20-1 and TRBJ1-2; possibly TRBD1 for D (6 bases). Germline assignment: CDR1 DFQATT and CDR2 SNEGSKA (reference sequence). Trimming removed 0 bases from V and 5 bases from J, with 13 bases in between. The CDR3 totals 14 residues. CDR3 residues: CSARDTGMGYGYTF. The part of the CDR3 DNA that was read is TGCAGTGCTAGAGATACAGGGATGGGTTATGGC.

As to this clone: The sequence runs out 3 residues before the end of the CDR3; the remainder is reconstructed from the germline J gene. J is TRBJ1-1 and V is TRBV7-3; D gene uncertain. The CDR3 extends over 13 amino acids. Germline V gene sequence: CDR1 SGHTA, CDR2 FQGTGA. V was trimmed by 2 bases and J by 4 bases, leaving 8 bases between them. CDR3 bases read: TGTGCCAGCAGCTTACTAGGTCTCACTGAA. Its protein is CASSLLGLTE. The whole CDR3 is CASSLLGLTEAFF.

As regards this clone: Read coverage stops 3 residues before the CDR3 terminus; the germline J gene supplies the remainder. The rearrangement uses TRBV13 and TRBJ1-6; D is undetermined. Trimming pared 5 bases from V and 7 bases from J, leaving 9 bases between. Per the germline V gene, CDR1 is PRHDT and CDR2 is FYEKMQ (reference sequence). This CDR3 has 13 amino acids. The CDR3 sequence is CASSRSGNSPLHF. The part of the CDR3 DNA that was read is TGTGCCAGCAGCCGATCCGGGAATTCACCC.

CDR3: CSAQISDTQYF. The sequenced CDR3 bases are TGCAGTGCTCAGATCTCAGATACG. The chain joins TRBV20-1 to TRBJ2-3; D is unresolved. The CDR3 is cut off 3 residues early in the read; its end comes from the germline J gene. V dropped 5 bases and J dropped 4 bases, with 7 bases sitting between them. Germline assignment: CDR1 DFQATT and CDR2 SNEGSKA (reference sequence). The CDR3 extends over 11 amino acids.

Remarks on this clone: The read falls 3 residues short of the CDR3 end, and the missing part is taken from the germline J gene. V usage is TRBV7-6 and J usage is TRBJ2-3, with D perhaps TRBD1 (6 bases). CDR1 is SGHVS and CDR2 is FNYEAQ in the germline V gene. The CDR3 has 15 residues. CDR3 region: CASSLGVRGWETQYF. CDR3 DNA, as far as it was read: TGTGCCAGCAGCTTAGGGGTCAGGGGATGGGAGACG.

With respect to this clone: The read ends 3 residues early relative to the CDR3; the germline J gene fills the gap. The genes are TRBV7-6 and TRBJ1-2, with a weak D call TRBD1 (6 bases). The CDR3 is 14 amino acids. Germline V lookup: CDR1 SGHVS, CDR2 FNYEAQ. The ends were cut back, 6 bases at V and 7 bases at J, with 18 bases in the middle. CDR3 loop: CASSMKQGSGGYTF. The sequenced CDR3 bases are TGTGCCAGCAGTATGAAGCAGGGGTCAGGTGGC.

The CDR3 loop reads CASSLLRTGGTYNEQFF. The CDR3 DNA, read in part, is TGTGCCAGCAGTTTACTCCGGACAGGGGGCACCTACAATGAG. The V call is TRBV27, the J call TRBJ2-1, with TRBD1 identical over 11 bases. From the germline J gene comes the end of the CDR3, since the read stops 3 residues before it. Germline loops: CDR1 MNHEY, CDR2 SMNVEV (reference sequence). Trimming removed 2 bases from V and 2 bases from J; junction bases left unmatched: 5. CDR3 length: 17 residues.

The CDR3 reads CASSRSPGLPIYEQYF. The part of the CDR3 DNA that was read is TGTGCCAGCAGCCGATCGCCGGGACTTCCTATCTACGAG. The chain combines TRBV13 with TRBJ2-7; the D gene is possibly TRBD2 (6 bases). Read data end 3 residues before the CDR3 end; the end is taken from the germline J gene. Germline CDR1 and CDR2: PRHDT and FYEKMQ (reference sequence). V was trimmed by 5 bases and J by 3 bases, leaving 20 bases between them. CDR3 size: 16 residues.

The CDR3 is CASNTQGADQPQHF. The part of the CDR3 DNA that was read is TGTGCCAGCAACACACAGGGGGCGGATCAGCCC. The chain employs TRBV28 and TRBJ1-5; TRBD1 matches 9 bases. From the germline J gene comes the end of the CDR3, since the read stops 3 residues before it. V lost 7 bases to trimming and J lost 5 bases; unmatched junction nucleotides: 6. This CDR3 spans 14 amino acids. Looked up from germline, CDR1 is MDHEN and CDR2 is SYDVKM.

In the case of this clone: Sequencing ends 3 residues short of the CDR3 end; the germline J gene provides the rest. The genes are TRBV11-2 and TRBJ2-7; D not certain. The CDR3 loop spans 14 amino acids. CDR1 and CDR2 (germline): SGHAT, FQNNGV. V was clipped by 1 base and J by 3 bases, with 10 bases between them. CDR3 sequence reads: CASSLGQELYEQYF. The CDR3 bases that were read are TGTGCCAGCAGCTTAGGGCAGGAGCTCTACGAG.

Turning to this clone: The CDR3 end lies 3 residues beyond the end of the read and is filled in from the germline J gene. The rearrangement joins TRBV6-1 to TRBJ1-1; D may be TRBD1 (6 bases). The V gene lost 4 bases and the J gene lost 4 bases, with 10 bases spanning the gap. The CDR3 contains 13 residues. CDR1 is MNHNS and CDR2 is SASEGT in the germline V gene. CDR3 residues: CASSVRDTTEAFF. CDR3 bases read: TGTGCCAGCAGTGTCCGGGACACCACTGAA.

As to this clone: The DNA ends 3 residues before the CDR3 does, and the rest of the CDR3 is filled in from the germline J gene. This chain uses TRBV7-9 with TRBJ1-2; unclear D gene. Per germline, CDR1 SEHNR and CDR2 FQNEAQ (reference sequence). The CDR3 is 13 residues long. The DNA read from the CDR3 is TGTGCCAGCAGCTTCAGCGGGTACAATGAC. It codes for CASSFSGYND. The whole CDR3 sequence reads CASSFSGYNDYTF.

As concerns this clone: The read finishes 3 residues shy of the CDR3 end, and the germline J gene is used to complete it. This sequence joins TRBV19 and TRBJ2-4; D is possibly TRBD2 (5 bases). The germline gives CDR1 LNHDA, CDR2 SQIVND (reference sequence). The CDR3 totals 13 residues. CDR3 DNA, as far as it was read: TGTGCCAGTAGTAGGACTCCCGCCGAGACT. This translates into CASSRTPAET. The whole CDR3 is CASSRTPAETQYF.

As to this clone: The sequence runs out 3 residues before the end of the CDR3; the remainder is reconstructed from the germline J gene. The chain uses TRBV23-1 and TRBJ2-2; 8 bases align to TRBD1. TRBV23-1 is labeled an ORF, and its function is uncertain. This CDR3 spans 15 amino acids. V dropped 4 bases and J dropped 4; count of bases not matched to a gene: 5. Incomplete CDR3 DNA: TGCGCCAGCAGTCTAGACAGGGGTGTCACCGGGGAG. It translates to CASSLDRGVTGE. The entire CDR3 protein reads CASSLDRGVTGELFF.

Concerning this clone: The read ends 3 residues shy of where the CDR3 ends; the end is completed using the germline J gene. The V call is TRBV5-4, the J call TRBJ2-1, with TRBD2 matching over 10 bases. With 5 bases clipped from V and 4 bases from J, the junction kept 6 bases outside the gene matches. Germline assignment: CDR1 SGHNT and CDR2 YYREEE (reference sequence). The CDR3 is 15 residues long. The sequenced CDR3 bases are TGTGCCAGCAGGGCTAGCGGGGGAGCGTACAATGAG. This sequence encodes CASRASGGAYNE. The full CDR3 sequence reads CASRASGGAYNEQFF.

As for this clone: The missing CDR3 end, 3 residues past where the read stops, is filled in from the germline J gene. This chain connects TRBV5-5 to TRBJ2-5; 7 bases match TRBD1. Germline V gene lookup returns CDR1 SGHKS and CDR2 YYEKEE (reference sequence). Trimming took 4 bases from V and 2 from J; bases not matched to a gene: 5. CDR3 length: 14 amino acids. The CDR3 here is CASSRDRSQETQYF. The CDR3 bases that were read are TGTGCCAGCAGCCGGGACAGATCTCAAGAGACC.

To note about this clone: Read sequence stops 3 residues before the CDR3 end, and the germline J gene provides the missing end. The chain carries TRBV12-3 or TRBV12-4 and TRBJ1-2; no reliable D call. This CDR3 is 14 amino acids long. The sequenced part of the CDR3 DNA is TGTGCCAGCAGTTTAGGACCCTCGCTAGAGACC. It encodes CASSLGPSLET. The complete CDR3 reads CASSLGPSLETYTF.